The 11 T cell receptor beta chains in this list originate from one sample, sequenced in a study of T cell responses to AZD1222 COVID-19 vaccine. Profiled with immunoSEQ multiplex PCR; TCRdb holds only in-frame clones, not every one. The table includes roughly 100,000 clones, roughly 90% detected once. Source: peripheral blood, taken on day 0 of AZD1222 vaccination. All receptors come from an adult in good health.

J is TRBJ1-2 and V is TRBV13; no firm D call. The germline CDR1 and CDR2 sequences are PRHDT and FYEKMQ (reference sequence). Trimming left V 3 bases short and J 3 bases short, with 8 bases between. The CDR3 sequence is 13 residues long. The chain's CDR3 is CASSFQRHYGYTF. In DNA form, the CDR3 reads TGTGCCAGCAGCTTTCAACGGCACTATGGCTACACCTTC.

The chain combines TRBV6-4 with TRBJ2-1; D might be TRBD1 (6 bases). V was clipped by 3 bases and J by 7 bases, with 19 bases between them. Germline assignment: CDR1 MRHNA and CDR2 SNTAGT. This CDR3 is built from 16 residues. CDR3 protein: CASSDTYGTTRNEQFF. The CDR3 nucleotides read TGTGCCAGCAGTGATACTTACGGGACAACTCGGAATGAGCAGTTCTTC.

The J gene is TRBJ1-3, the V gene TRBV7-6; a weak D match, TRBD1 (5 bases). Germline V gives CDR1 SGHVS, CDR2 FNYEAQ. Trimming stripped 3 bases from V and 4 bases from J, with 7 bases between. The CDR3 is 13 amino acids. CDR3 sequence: CASSFGQGNTIYF. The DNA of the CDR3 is TGTGCCAGCAGCTTCGGACAAGGAAACACCATATATTTT.

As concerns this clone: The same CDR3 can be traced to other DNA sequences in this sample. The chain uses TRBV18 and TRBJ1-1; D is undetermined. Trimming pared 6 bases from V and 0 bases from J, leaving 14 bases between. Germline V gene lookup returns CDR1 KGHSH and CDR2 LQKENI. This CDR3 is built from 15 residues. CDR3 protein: CASSPGATLNTEAFF. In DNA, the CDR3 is TGTGCCAGCTCGCCGGGCGCGACACTGAACACTGAAGCTTTCTTT.

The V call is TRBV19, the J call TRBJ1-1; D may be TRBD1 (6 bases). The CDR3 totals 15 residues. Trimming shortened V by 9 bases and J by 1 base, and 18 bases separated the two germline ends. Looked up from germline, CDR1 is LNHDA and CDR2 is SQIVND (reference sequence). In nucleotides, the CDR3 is TGTGCCAGCCTACCTGGAGGGGGAAGGAACACTGAAGCTTTCTTT. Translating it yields CASLPGGGRNTEAFF.

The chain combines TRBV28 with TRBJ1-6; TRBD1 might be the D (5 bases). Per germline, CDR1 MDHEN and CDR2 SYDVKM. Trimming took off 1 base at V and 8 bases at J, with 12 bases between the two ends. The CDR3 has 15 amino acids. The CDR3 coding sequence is TGTGCCAGCAGTTTATTTTCAGGGCTGTATTCACCCCTCCACTTT. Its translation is CASSLFSGLYSPLHF.

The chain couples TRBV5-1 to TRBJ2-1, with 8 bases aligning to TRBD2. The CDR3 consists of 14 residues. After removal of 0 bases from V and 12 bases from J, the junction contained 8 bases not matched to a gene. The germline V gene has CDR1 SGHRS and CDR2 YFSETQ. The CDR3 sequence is CASSLALAGVRQFF. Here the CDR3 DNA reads TGCGCCAGCAGCTTGGCCCTAGCGGGCGTCAGGCAGTTCTTC.

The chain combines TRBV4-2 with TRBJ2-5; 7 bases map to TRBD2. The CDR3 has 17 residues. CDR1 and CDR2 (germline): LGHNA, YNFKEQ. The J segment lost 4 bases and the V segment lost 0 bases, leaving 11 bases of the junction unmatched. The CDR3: CASSQDVGGFGRETQYF. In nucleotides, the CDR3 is TGTGCCAGCAGCCAAGATGTGGGAGGGTTCGGACGAGAGACCCAGTACTTC.

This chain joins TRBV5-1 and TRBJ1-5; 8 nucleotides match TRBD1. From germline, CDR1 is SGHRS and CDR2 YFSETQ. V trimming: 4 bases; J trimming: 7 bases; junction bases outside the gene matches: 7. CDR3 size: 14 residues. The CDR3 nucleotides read TGCGCCAGCAGCCCGGACAGGGTAGAGCAGCCCCAGCATTTT. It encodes CASSPDRVEQPQHF.

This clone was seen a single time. CDR3 loop: CASSPGTETSYTF. The CDR3, as DNA: TGTGCCAGCTCACCTGGGACAGAAACTAGCTACACCTTC. The genes are TRBV18 and TRBJ1-2; 7 bases align to TRBD1. CDR1 and CDR2 (germline): KGHSH, LQKENI. CDR3 length equals 13 residues. V lost 3 bases to trimming and J lost 9 bases; unmatched junction nucleotides: 7.

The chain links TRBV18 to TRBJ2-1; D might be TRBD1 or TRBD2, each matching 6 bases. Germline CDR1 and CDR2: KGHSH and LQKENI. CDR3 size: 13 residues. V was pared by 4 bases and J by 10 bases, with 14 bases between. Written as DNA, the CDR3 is TGTGCCAGCTCACGAGGAGGGGGGCGGGAGCAGTTCTTC. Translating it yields CASSRGGGREQFF.